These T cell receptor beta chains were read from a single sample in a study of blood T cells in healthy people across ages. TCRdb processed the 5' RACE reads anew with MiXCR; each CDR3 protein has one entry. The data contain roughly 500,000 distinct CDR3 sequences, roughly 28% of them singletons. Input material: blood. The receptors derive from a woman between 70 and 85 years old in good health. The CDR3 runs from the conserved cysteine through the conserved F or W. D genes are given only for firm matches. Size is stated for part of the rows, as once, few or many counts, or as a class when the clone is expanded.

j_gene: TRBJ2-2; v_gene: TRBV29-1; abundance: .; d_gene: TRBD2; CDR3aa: CSVAGTSVPGELFF; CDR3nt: TGCAGCGTTGCCGGGACTAGCGTCCCCGGGGAGCTGTTTTTT
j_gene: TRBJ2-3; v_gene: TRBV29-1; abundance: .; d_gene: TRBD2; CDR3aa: CSVSTVPGRDTDTQYF; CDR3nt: TGCAGCGTTTCCACTGTACCCGGGAGGGACACAGATACGCAGTATTTT
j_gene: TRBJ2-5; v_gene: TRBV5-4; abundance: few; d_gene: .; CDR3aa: CASSARTEGGTQYF; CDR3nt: TGTGCCAGCAGCGCACGGACGGAAGGCGGGACCCAGTACTTC
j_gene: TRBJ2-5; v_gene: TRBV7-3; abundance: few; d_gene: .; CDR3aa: CASSLMSGTQYF; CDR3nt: TGTGCCAGCAGCCTAATGTCAGGGACCCAGTACTTC
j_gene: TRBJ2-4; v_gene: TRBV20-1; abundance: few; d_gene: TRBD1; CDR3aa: CSAGTGPKNIQYF; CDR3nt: TGCAGTGCGGGGACAGGGCCCAAAAACATTCAGTACTTC
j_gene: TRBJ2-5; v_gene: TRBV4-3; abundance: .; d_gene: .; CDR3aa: CASSQLGLETQYF; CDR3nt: TGCGCCAGCAGCCAACTAGGACTAGAGACCCAGTACTTC
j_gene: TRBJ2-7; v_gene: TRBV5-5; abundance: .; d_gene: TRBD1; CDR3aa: CASSRGTDYEQYF; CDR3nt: TGTGCCAGCAGTCGAGGGACAGACTACGAGCAGTACTTC
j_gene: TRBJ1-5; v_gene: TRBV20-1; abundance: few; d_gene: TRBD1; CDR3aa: CSARDGTDSNQPQHF; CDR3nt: TGCAGTGCTAGAGATGGGACAGATAGCAATCAGCCCCAGCATTTT
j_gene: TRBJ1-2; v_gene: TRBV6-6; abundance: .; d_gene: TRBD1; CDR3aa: CASSPRTGGYTF; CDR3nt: TGTGCCAGCAGCCCCCGGACAGGAGGCTACACCTTC
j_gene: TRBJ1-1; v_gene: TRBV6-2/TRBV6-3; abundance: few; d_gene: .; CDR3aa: CASIRGNTEAFF; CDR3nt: TGTGCCAGCATTCGAGGGAACACTGAAGCTTTCTTT
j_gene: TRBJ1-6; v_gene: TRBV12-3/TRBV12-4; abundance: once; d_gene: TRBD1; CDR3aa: CASSLAGGTDSPLHF; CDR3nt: TGTGCCAGCAGTTTAGCAGGGGGCACGGATTCACCCCTCCACTTT
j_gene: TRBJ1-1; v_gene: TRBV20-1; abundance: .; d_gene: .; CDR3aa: CSARDGPGGEAFF; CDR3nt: TGCAGTGCTAGGGACGGCCCGGGAGGTGAAGCTTTCTTT
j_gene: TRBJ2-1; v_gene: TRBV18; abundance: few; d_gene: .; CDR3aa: CASSARVRGEQFF; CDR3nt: TGTGCCAGCTCAGCACGGGTCCGAGGTGAGCAGTTCTTC
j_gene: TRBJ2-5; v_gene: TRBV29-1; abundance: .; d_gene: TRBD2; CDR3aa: CSVGRGGQETQYF; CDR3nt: TGCAGCGTTGGGCGGGGGGGACAAGAGACCCAGTACTTC
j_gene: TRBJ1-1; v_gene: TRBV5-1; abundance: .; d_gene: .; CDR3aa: CASSLGGSGTEAFF; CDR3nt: TGCGCCAGCAGCTTGGGGGGCAGTGGCACTGAAGCTTTCTTT
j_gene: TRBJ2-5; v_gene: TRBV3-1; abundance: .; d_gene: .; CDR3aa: CASGQEGDRGETQYF; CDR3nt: TGTGCCAGCGGCCAAGAGGGGGACCGAGGAGAGACCCAGTACTTC